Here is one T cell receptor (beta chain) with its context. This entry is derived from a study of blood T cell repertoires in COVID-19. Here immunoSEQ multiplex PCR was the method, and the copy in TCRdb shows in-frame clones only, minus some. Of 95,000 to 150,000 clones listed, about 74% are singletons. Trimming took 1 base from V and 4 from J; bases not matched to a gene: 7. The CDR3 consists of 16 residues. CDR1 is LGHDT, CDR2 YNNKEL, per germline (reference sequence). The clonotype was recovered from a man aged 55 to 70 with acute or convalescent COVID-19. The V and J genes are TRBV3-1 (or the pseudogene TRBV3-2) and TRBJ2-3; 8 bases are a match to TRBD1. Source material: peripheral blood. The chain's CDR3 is CASSQVWTGSPDTQYF. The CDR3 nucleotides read TGTGCCAGCAGCCAAGTTTGGACAGGGAGCCCAGATACGCAGTATTTT.